The next 32 T cell receptor beta chains were all read from a single sample in a study of patients and donors after allogeneic stem cell transplantation. MiXCR, applied by TCRdb to the RT-PCR reads, yields one record per CDR3 protein. The sample has some 960,000 distinct CDR3 sequences; 18% are singletons. The sequencing input was blood, either unsorted or a sorted T cell fraction (not recorded which). These receptors came from a human donor who was either an allogeneic HSCT recipient or a stem cell or donor lymphocyte infusion donor (not recorded which). It is not recorded whose cells these are; they may come from a transplant donor.

This chain links TRBV12-3 or TRBV12-4 with TRBJ2-2; no clear D gene. The CDR3 sequence is 13 residues long. V lost 5 bases and J 6 bases, leaving 10 bases between the germline ends. Written as DNA, the CDR3 is TGTGCCAGCAGTACCAACAGAGCCGGGGAGCTGTTTTTT. This sequence encodes CASSTNRAGELFF.

The chain has TRBV30 and TRBJ2-2; 10 nucleotides agree with TRBD2. This CDR3 has 17 amino acids. Germline CDR1 GTSNPN, CDR2 SVGIG (reference sequence). V dropped 3 bases and J dropped 2; count of bases not matched to a gene: 9. CDR3: CAWRRASGGTNTGELFF. The CDR3 nucleotides are TGTGCCTGGAGACGGGCTAGCGGGGGAACTAACACCGGGGAGCTGTTTTTT.

The CDR3 nucleotides are TGTGCCAGCAGCTTAGACAGCAGTTATGAAAAACTGTTTTTT. Translation: CASSLDSSYEKLFF. The rearrangement links TRBV7-6 to TRBJ1-4, with D unresolved. The CDR3 has 14 residues. The V gene's germline CDR1 is SGHVS and CDR2 FNYEAQ. The V end lost 1 base, the J end lost 6 bases, and 9 bases lay between the germline ends.

This clonotype has a handful of counts. The gene calls are TRBV9 and TRBJ2-1, with D uncertain. The germline gives CDR1 SGDLS, CDR2 YYNGEE. V was clipped by 0 bases and J by 13 bases, with 2 bases between them. The CDR3 runs 9 residues. The chain's CDR3 is CASSVAQFF. The CDR3 DNA reads TGTGCCAGCAGCGTAGCCCAGTTCTTC.

Concerning this clonotype: The junction departs from germline at one end; a sequencing error may be responsible. The chain recombines TRBV10-3 with TRBJ1-1; D is possibly TRBD1 (6 bases). The CDR3 has 15 residues. From germline, CDR1 is ENHRY and CDR2 SYGVKD. CDR3 region: CAISGREGVNTEAFF. The CDR3 DNA reads as TGTGCCATCAGTGGACGAGAGGGGGTTAACACTGAAGCCTTCTTT.

The table lists this clonotype with a few counts. The chain has TRBV24-1 and TRBJ1-2; D uncertain. This CDR3 comprises 14 residues. The germline V gene has CDR1 KGHDR and CDR2 SFDVKD. The V gene lost 4 bases and the J gene lost 1 base, with 9 bases spanning the gap. The CDR3 here is CATSEDGLNYGYTF. Here the CDR3 DNA reads TGTGCCACCAGTGAGGACGGACTTAACTATGGCTACACCTTC.

The chain links TRBV5-1 to TRBJ2-6, with D tentatively TRBD1 (6 bases). CDR3 length: 19 residues. The germline V gene has CDR1 SGHRS and CDR2 YFSETQ. The germline V and J ends were trimmed by 3 bases and 0 bases, with 19 bases remaining between them. The CDR3 sequence: CASSYSASGQHSGANVLTF. In DNA, the CDR3 is TGCGCCAGCAGCTACTCAGCATCGGGACAACACTCTGGGGCCAACGTCCTGACTTTC.

This clonotype was seen a handful of times. The CDR3 coding sequence is TGTGCCATCAGTGAACTAGCGGGAGAGGAGACCCAGTACTTC. It specifies CAISELAGEETQYF. This chain uses TRBV10-3 with TRBJ2-5, with 11 bases identical to TRBD2. Germline V gives CDR1 ENHRY, CDR2 SYGVKD. V shed 3 bases, J shed 5 bases, and the junction held 2 bases outside the gene matches. The CDR3 extends over 14 amino acids.

This clonotype occurred a few times. The rearrangement uses TRBV25-1 and TRBJ2-2; 9 nucleotides align to TRBD1. CDR1 and CDR2 from the germline V gene are MGHDK and SYGVNS. The trim removed 6 bases at V and 6 bases at J, leaving 8 bases unmatched. This CDR3 comprises 15 residues. CDR3 in amino acids: CASSPGQGLSGELFF. CDR3 sequence (DNA): TGTGCCAGCAGCCCGGGACAGGGACTCTCCGGGGAGCTGTTTTTT. Complete variable domain (other parts from reference TRBV25-1 and TRBJ2-2): EADIYQTPRYLVIGTGKKITLECSQTMGHDKMYWYQQDPGMELHLIHYSYGVNSTEKGDLSSESTVSRIRTEHFPLTLESARPSHTSQYLCASSPGQGLSGELFFGEGSRLTVL.

This clonotype was found many times. The chain has TRBV29-1 and TRBJ2-1; no firm D call. The germline V gene encodes CDR1 SQVTM and CDR2 ANQGSEA. The CDR3 loop spans 12 amino acids. Trimming shortened V by 4 bases and J by 6 bases, and 10 bases separated the two germline ends. CDR3 sequence reads: CSVGSTSNEQFF. The CDR3 DNA sequence: TGCAGCGTTGGGTCAACCTCCAATGAGCAGTTCTTC.

This clonotype has at least ten counts. The rearrangement uses TRBV9 and TRBJ1-1, with TRBD1 identical over 7 bases. The CDR3 sequence is 15 residues long. J gave up 1 base and V 3 bases, and 6 bases lay outside the gene matches. The germline gives CDR1 SGDLS, CDR2 YYNGEE. As DNA, the CDR3 is TGTGCCAGCAGCGAGAACTGGGACAGGAACACTGAAGCTTTCTTT. As protein: CASSENWDRNTEAFF.

CDR3 nucleotide sequence: TGTGCCAGCCGAGCGGGGGCCAACGTCCTGACTTTC. As protein: CASRAGANVLTF. The chain links TRBV27 to TRBJ2-6; D is unclear. Germline loops: CDR1 MNHEY, CDR2 SMNVEV (reference sequence). The V and J ends lost 8 bases and 4 bases respectively, with 6 bases between them. The CDR3 has 12 residues.

The V and J genes are TRBV28 and TRBJ2-6, with a tentative D call TRBD2 (6 bases). The length of the CDR3 is 15 residues. The germline V gene has CDR1 MDHEN and CDR2 SYDVKM. V lost 7 bases and J lost 2, with 12 bases in between. CDR3 residues: CASTSTGAGANVLTF. The CDR3 nucleotides read TGTGCCAGCACGTCGACGGGGGCTGGGGCCAACGTCCTGACTTTC.

There are many counts of this clonotype. The J gene is TRBJ1-1, the V gene TRBV12-3 or TRBV12-4, with 9 bases aligning to TRBD1. This CDR3 has 15 amino acids. J lost 1 base, V lost 5 bases, and 5 bases had no gene match. The CDR3 region is CASSTRGQGNTEAFF. The CDR3 DNA is TGTGCCAGCAGTACCAGGGGACAGGGGAACACTGAAGCTTTCTTT.

This clonotype appeared many times. The CDR3 nucleotides read TGTGCCAGCAGTCCTAGCCGGGGAGAGGGAACTGAAGCTTTCTTT. Its protein is CASSPSRGEGTEAFF. This sequence joins TRBV12-3 or TRBV12-4 and TRBJ1-1, with no clear D. The V and J ends lost 5 bases and 5 bases respectively, with 18 bases between them. This CDR3 has 15 amino acids.

In its sample, this clonotype was seen many times. The chain couples TRBV18 to TRBJ2-1, with 8 bases lining up with TRBD2. V shed 6 bases, J shed 3 bases, and the junction held 4 bases outside the gene matches. CDR3 length: 14 amino acids. Germline CDR1 and CDR2: KGHSH and LQKENI. CDR3 coding DNA: TGTGCCAGCTCCCCCACTAGCGGCTACAATGAGCAGTTCTTC. This codes for CASSPTSGYNEQFF.

This clonotype was observed a handful of times. This rearrangement joins TRBV25-1 to TRBJ1-1; unclear D gene. The CDR3 extends over 15 amino acids. Trimming pared 2 bases from V and 0 bases from J, leaving 10 bases between. The germline V gene encodes CDR1 MGHDK and CDR2 SYGVNS. In DNA, the CDR3 is TGTGCCAGCAGTGAAAGTTACAGTATGAACACTGAAGCTTTCTTT. Amino acid sequence: CASSESYSMNTEAFF. Drawing the rest from reference TRBV25-1 and TRBJ1-1, the complete variable domain is EADIYQTPRYLVIGTGKKITLECSQTMGHDKMYWYQQDPGMELHLIHYSYGVNSTEKGDLSSESTVSRIRTEHFPLTLESARPSHTSQYLCASSESYSMNTEAFFGQGTRLTVV.

This clonotype was counted between two and nine times. The chain uses TRBV12-3 or TRBV12-4 and TRBJ1-1, with D possibly being TRBD1 (6 bases). CDR3 length: 17 amino acids. V lost 0 bases to trimming and J lost 1 base, with 15 bases between them. The CDR3 nucleotides read TGTGCCAGCAGTTTAGCGCTGGGGGGCTGGTGGAACACTGAAGCTTTCTTT. Amino acid sequence: CASSLALGGWWNTEAFF.

The chain combines TRBV19 with TRBJ1-1; TRBD1 might be the D (6 bases). CDR3 size: 16 residues. The germline gives CDR1 LNHDA, CDR2 SQIVND (reference sequence). The ends were cut back, 6 bases at V and 0 bases at J, with 17 bases in the middle. The CDR3 DNA reads TGTGCCAGTAGCCCAGGGGATAAGGGGATGAACACTGAAGCTTTCTTT. Amino acid sequence: CASSPGDKGMNTEAFF.

This clonotype showed up many times. V usage is TRBV20-1 and J usage is TRBJ2-1, with TRBD2 identical over 8 bases. The CDR3 contains 16 residues. V lost 6 bases and J lost 3; bases outside the gene matches: 13. Germline-derived CDR1 and CDR2 are DFQATT and SNEGSKA (reference sequence). The DNA of the CDR3 is TGCAGTGCCCCTGTCGTTAGCGGGGAATACTACAATGAGCAGTTCTTC. Its translation: CSAPVVSGEYYNEQFF.

In this sample, this clonotype turned up a few times. The chain joins TRBV15 to TRBJ1-5, with D perhaps matching TRBD1 (5 bases). Germline V gene lookup returns CDR1 LNHNV and CDR2 YYDKDF (reference sequence). This CDR3 contains 16 residues. The ends were cut back, 0 bases at V and 5 bases at J, with 14 bases in the middle. CDR3 region: CATSRDWQGRYQPQHF. The DNA of the CDR3 is TGTGCCACCAGCAGAGATTGGCAGGGCCGGTATCAGCCCCAGCATTTT.

Ten or more counts support this clonotype. CDR3 nucleotide sequence: TGCAGTGCTAGAGACAGGGTGACCTGGGGGCAGTATTTT. Translated: CSARDRVTWGQYF. The gene calls are TRBV20-1 and TRBJ2-3; possibly TRBD1 for D (5 bases). This CDR3 has 13 amino acids. The ends were cut back, 0 bases at V and 11 bases at J, with 15 bases in the middle. In germline, CDR1 is DFQATT, CDR2 SNEGSKA (reference sequence).

About this clonotype itself: One end of the junction is discordant with germline, which a read error may explain. V usage is TRBV9 and J usage is TRBJ1-2, with D possibly TRBD1 on 6 matching bases. CDR1 SGDLS and CDR2 YYNGEE come from the germline V gene. The CDR3 runs 13 residues. The CDR3 DNA is TGTGCCAGCAGCGTTCAGGGGACGGTTGGCTACTCCTTC. Translation gives CASSVQGTVGYSF. The complete variable domain, with remaining parts taken from reference TRBV9 and TRBJ1-2, reads DSGVTQTPKHLITATGQRVTLRCSPRSGDLSVYWYQQSLDQGLQFLIQYYNGEERAKGNILERFSAQQFPDLHSELNLSSLELGDSALYFCASSVQGTVGYSFGSGTRLTVV.

This chain joins TRBV30 and TRBJ1-1; TRBD1 aligns across 7 bases. V was pared by 2 bases and J by 0 bases, with 12 bases of the junction left unmatched. This CDR3 contains 17 residues. The V gene's germline CDR1 is GTSNPN and CDR2 SVGIG (reference sequence). CDR3 sequence: CAWSLQGTVLMNTEAFF. For the CDR3, the DNA is TGTGCCTGGAGTCTACAGGGGACGGTACTTATGAACACTGAAGCTTTCTTT.

This clonotype was counted only a few times. The CDR3 region is CASSQDSIPAGELFF. CDR3 nucleotides: TGCGCCAGCAGCCAAGATTCTATCCCTGCCGGGGAGCTGTTTTTT. The chain has TRBV4-1 and TRBJ2-2; the D is unclear. Germline values: CDR1 MGHRA, CDR2 YSYEKL. This CDR3 region has 15 residues. V lost 0 bases to trimming and J lost 6 bases, with 11 bases between them.

This chain uses TRBV7-3 with TRBJ1-1, with no clear D. Germline lookup yields CDR1 SGHTA and CDR2 FQGTGA. Deletions cut 2 bases from V and 0 bases from J, with 25 bases between. CDR3 length: 20 residues. The CDR3: CASSLEGPPIGYSMNTEAFF. DNA of the CDR3: TGTGCCAGCAGCTTAGAAGGGCCTCCAATTGGTTATAGTATGAACACTGAAGCTTTCTTT.

At least ten counts were recorded for this clonotype. V is TRBV7-6 and J is TRBJ1-5, with D unresolved. With 3 bases removed from V and 7 bases from J, the gap between germline ends came to 7 bases. The CDR3 has 12 residues. Germline-derived CDR1 and CDR2 are SGHVS and FNYEAQ. The CDR3 sequence is CASSFKGQPQHF. The DNA of the CDR3 is TGTGCCAGCAGCTTCAAGGGACAGCCCCAGCATTTT.

The chain couples TRBV5-1 to TRBJ1-1; D remains ambiguous. V was cut by 1 base and J by 7 bases, with 11 bases left in between. The CDR3 spans 13 residues. Germline V gives CDR1 SGHRS, CDR2 YFSETQ. CDR3 sequence reads: CASSLSGGLEAFF. Here the CDR3 DNA reads TGCGCCAGCAGCTTGAGTGGAGGGCTTGAAGCTTTCTTT.

This clonotype was observed a few times. The chain is built from TRBV20-1 and TRBJ2-1; TRBD2 aligns across 8 bases. The length of the CDR3 is 15 residues. The ends lost 2 bases at V and 7 bases at J; junction bases unmatched: 10. CDR1 DFQATT and CDR2 SNEGSKA come from the germline V gene (reference sequence). This chain's CDR3 is CSARIKGTSWNEQFF. The CDR3 region has the DNA TGCAGTGCTAGAATAAAAGGGACTAGTTGGAATGAGCAGTTCTTC.

The chain joins TRBV6-2 or TRBV6-3 to TRBJ1-1, with D unresolved. The CDR3 covers 13 residues. Germline values: CDR1 MNHEY, CDR2 SVGEGT. V was shortened by 7 bases and J by 0 bases, with 9 bases between the two germline ends. The CDR3 coding sequence is TGTGCCAGCATCTACGGGGTGAACACTGAAGCTTTCTTT. It translates to CASIYGVNTEAFF.

V usage is TRBV15 and J usage is TRBJ2-5; 8 positions match TRBD1. In germline, CDR1 is LNHNV, CDR2 YYDKDF (reference sequence). V was clipped by 0 bases and J by 5 bases; unmatched bases: 14. This CDR3 comprises 18 residues. The CDR3 loop reads CATSRDRPRTGGFETQYF. As DNA, the CDR3 is TGTGCCACCAGCAGAGATAGGCCCCGTACAGGGGGATTTGAGACCCAGTACTTC.

The genes are TRBV7-3 and TRBJ1-2, with D uncertain. Trimming pared 2 bases from V and 4 bases from J, leaving 11 bases between. Germline V lookup: CDR1 SGHTA, CDR2 FQGTGA. CDR3 length equals 14 residues. CDR3 nucleotides: TGTGCCAGCAGCTTAGAGGACGGAATCTATGGCTACACCTTC. Protein sequence: CASSLEDGIYGYTF. The variable domain in full, completed from reference TRBV7-3 and TRBJ1-2, reads GAGVSQTPSNKVTEKGKYVELRCDPISGHTALYWYRQSLGQGPEFLIYFQGTGAADDSGLPNDRFFAVRPEGSVSTLKIQRTERGDSAVYLCASSLEDGIYGYTFGSGTRLTVV.